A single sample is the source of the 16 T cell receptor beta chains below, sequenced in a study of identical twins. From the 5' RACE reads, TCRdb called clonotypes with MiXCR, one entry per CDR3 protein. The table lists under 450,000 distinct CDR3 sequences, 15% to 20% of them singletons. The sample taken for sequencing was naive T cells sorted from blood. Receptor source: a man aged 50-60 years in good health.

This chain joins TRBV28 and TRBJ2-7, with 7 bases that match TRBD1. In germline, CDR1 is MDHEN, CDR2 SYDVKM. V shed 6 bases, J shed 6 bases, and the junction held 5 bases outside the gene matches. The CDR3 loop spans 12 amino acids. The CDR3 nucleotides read TGTGCCAGCAGAAAAGACAGGGTCGAGCAGTACTTC. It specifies CASRKDRVEQYF.

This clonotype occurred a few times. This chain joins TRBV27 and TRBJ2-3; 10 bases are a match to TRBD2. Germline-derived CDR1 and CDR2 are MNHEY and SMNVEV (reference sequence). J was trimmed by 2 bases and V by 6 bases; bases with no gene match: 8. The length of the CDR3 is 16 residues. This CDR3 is CASSRPTSGYTDTQYF. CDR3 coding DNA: TGTGCCAGCAGCCGACCGACTAGCGGGTACACAGATACGCAGTATTTT.

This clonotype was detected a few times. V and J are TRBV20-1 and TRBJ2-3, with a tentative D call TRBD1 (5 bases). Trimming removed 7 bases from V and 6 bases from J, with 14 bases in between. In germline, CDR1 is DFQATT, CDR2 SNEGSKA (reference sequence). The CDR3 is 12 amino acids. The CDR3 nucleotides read TGCAGTGGCACAAGACAGACTGATACGCAGTATTTT. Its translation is CSGTRQTDTQYF.

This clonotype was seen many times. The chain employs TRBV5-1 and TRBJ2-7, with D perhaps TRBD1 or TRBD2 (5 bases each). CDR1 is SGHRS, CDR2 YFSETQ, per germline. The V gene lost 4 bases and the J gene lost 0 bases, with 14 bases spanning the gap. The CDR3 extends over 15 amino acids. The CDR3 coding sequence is TGCGCCAGCAGCCCCCCCGCAGGGAGCTCCTACGAGCAGTACTTC. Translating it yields CASSPPAGSSYEQYF. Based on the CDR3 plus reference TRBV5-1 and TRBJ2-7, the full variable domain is KAGVTQTPRYLIKTRGQQVTLSCSPISGHRSVSWYQQTPGQGLQFLFEYFSETQRNKGNFPGRFSGRQFSNSRSEMNVSTLELGDSALYLCASSPPAGSSYEQYFGPGTRLTVT.

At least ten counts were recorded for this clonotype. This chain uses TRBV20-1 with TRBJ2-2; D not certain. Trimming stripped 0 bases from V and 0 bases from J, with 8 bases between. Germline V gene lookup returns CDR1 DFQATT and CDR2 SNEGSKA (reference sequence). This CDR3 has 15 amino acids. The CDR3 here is CSARDTLTNTGELFF. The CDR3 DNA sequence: TGCAGTGCTAGAGATACTCTGACGAACACCGGGGAGCTGTTTTTT.

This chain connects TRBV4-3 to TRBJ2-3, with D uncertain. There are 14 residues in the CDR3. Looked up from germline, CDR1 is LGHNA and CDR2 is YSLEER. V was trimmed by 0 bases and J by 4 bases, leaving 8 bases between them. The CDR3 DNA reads TGCGCCAGCAGCCAAGATACCCTCTCAGATACGCAGTATTTT. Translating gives CASSQDTLSDTQYF.

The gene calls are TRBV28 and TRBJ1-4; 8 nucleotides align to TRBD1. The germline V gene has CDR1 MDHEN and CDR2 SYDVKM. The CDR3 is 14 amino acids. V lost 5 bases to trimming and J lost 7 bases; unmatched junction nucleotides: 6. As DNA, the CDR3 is TGTGCCAGCAGTGGACAGGGTTTCGGTGAAAAACTGTTTTTT. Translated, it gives CASSGQGFGEKLFF.

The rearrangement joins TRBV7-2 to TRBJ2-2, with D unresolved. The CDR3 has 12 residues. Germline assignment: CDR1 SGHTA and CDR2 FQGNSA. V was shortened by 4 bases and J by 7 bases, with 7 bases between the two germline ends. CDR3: CASSSLYGELFF. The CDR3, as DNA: TGTGCCAGCAGCTCCCTCTACGGGGAGCTGTTTTTT.

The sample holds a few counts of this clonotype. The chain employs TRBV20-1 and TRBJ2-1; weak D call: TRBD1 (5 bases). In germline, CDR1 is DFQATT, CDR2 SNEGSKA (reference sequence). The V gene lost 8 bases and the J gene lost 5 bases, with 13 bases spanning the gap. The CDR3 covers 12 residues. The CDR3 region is CSPNSGNNEQFF. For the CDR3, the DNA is TGCAGTCCGAACTCAGGGAACAATGAGCAGTTCTTC.

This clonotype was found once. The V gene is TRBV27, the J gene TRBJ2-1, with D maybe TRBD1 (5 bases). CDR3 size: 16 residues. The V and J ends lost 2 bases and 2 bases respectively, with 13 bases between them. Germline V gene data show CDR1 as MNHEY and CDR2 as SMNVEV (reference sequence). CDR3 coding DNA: TGTGCCAGCAGTTTAATTGGACATAAGACCTACAATGAGCAGTTCTTC. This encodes CASSLIGHKTYNEQFF.

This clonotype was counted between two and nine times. The CDR3 sequence is CASSTPAEAFF. For the CDR3, the DNA is TGCGCCAGCAGCACCCCCGCTGAAGCTTTCTTT. The chain combines TRBV4-1 with TRBJ1-1; D is uncertain. Trimming left V 5 bases short and J 6 bases short, with 7 bases between. The CDR3 is 11 residues long. Germline loops: CDR1 MGHRA, CDR2 YSYEKL.

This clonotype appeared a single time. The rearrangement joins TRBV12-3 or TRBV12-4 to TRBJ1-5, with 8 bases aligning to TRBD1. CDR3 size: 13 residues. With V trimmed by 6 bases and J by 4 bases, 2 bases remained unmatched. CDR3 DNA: TGTGCCAGCAGAGGGACAGGTAATCAGCCCCAGCATTTT. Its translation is CASRGTGNQPQHF.

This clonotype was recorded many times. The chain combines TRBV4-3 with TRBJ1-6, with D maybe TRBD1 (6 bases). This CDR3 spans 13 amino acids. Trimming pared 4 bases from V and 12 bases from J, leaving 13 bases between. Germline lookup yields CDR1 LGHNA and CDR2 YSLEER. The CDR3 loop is CASSPHRELPLHF. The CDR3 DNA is TGCGCCAGCAGCCCCCACAGGGAATTACCCCTCCACTTT.

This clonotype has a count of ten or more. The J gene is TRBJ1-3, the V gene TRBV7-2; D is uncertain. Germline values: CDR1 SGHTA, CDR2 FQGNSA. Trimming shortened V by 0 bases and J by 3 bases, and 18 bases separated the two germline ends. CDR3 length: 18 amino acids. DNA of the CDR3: TGTGCCAGCAGCTTAGCGAAAATAGGCGCCTCTCTTGGAAACACCATATATTTT. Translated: CASSLAKIGASLGNTIYF.

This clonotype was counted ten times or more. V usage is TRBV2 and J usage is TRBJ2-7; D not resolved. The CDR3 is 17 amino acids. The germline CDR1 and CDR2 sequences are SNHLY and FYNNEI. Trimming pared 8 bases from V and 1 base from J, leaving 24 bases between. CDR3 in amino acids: CASARSSGPSGSYEQYF. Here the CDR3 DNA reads TGTGCCAGCGCTCGATCATCTGGGCCTAGTGGATCCTACGAGCAGTACTTC.

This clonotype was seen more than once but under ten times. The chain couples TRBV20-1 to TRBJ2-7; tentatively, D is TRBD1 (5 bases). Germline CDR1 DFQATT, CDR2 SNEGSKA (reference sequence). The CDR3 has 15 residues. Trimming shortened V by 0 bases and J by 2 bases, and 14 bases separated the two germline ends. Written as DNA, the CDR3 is TGCAGTGCTAGAGATCAGGCAGGGTTTACCTACGAGCAGTACTTC. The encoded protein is CSARDQAGFTYEQYF.